This T cell receptor (beta chain) was recorded in a study of brain T cells in children with intractable seizures. Germline CDR1 is SQVTM and CDR2 is ANQGSEA. The CDR3 totals 13 residues. The V and J ends lost 3 bases and 1 base respectively, with 6 bases between them. The protocol was immunoSEQ multiplex PCR, while the TCRdb copy is restricted to in-frame clones and leaves out a portion. The repertoire includes around 41,000 clones, over 75% of them detected once, and 5.5% to 7% sits in the top ten. This receptor was obtained from a girl aged 2-10 years with tuberous sclerosis and intractable seizures. V gene TRBV29-1 combines with J gene TRBJ2-2; no definite D call. Source: peripheral blood, taken at surgery. The CDR3, as DNA: TGCAGCGTTGATTGGGAGAACACCGGGGAGCTGTTTTTT. Amino acids: CSVDWENTGELFF.